Following are 16 T cell receptor beta chains from one sample sequenced in a study of T cell responses to AZD1222 COVID-19 vaccine. TCRdb's table, derived via immunoSEQ multiplex PCR, lists solely in-frame clones and lacks some. The sample lists about 140,000 clones, approximately 91% occurring once. The source was peripheral blood, collected on day 0 of AZD1222 vaccination. The receptors shown here come from an adult in good health.

The chain carries TRBV19 and TRBJ1-2; no firm D call. CDR1 LNHDA and CDR2 SQIVND come from the germline V gene (reference sequence). V lost 7 bases to trimming and J lost 4 bases, with 13 bases between them. The CDR3 length is 13 residues. CDR3 sequence reads: CASTHPTTYGYTF. CDR3 DNA: TGTGCCAGTACCCACCCGACAACCTATGGCTACACCTTC.

The V gene is TRBV15, the J gene TRBJ1-4, with 9 positions matching TRBD1. V lost 4 bases, J lost 4 bases, and 4 bases stayed unmatched. There are 15 residues in the CDR3. Germline V lookup: CDR1 LNHNV, CDR2 YYDKDF (reference sequence). The CDR3 DNA sequence: TGTGCCACCAGCAAACAGGGGGCAAGTAATGAAAAACTGTTTTTT. This encodes CATSKQGASNEKLFF.

V is TRBV7-2 and J is TRBJ2-3; no reliable D call. The germline gives CDR1 SGHTA, CDR2 FQGNSA. The CDR3 has 14 residues. The germline V and J ends were trimmed by 1 base and 2 bases, with 7 bases remaining between them. CDR3 residues: CASSLDQSTDTQYF. The CDR3 DNA reads TGTGCCAGCAGCTTAGATCAGTCCACAGATACGCAGTATTTT.

Concerning this clone itself: A read error may account for a junction end that differs from germline. V usage is TRBV10-1 and J usage is TRBJ1-2, with D perhaps TRBD1 (6 bases). This CDR3 comprises 8 residues. The germline V gene encodes CDR1 WNHNN and CDR2 SYGVQD (reference sequence). The CDR3 coding sequence is TGCGCCAGCATTTCAGGGGCCTTC. This gives the protein CASISGAF.

This sequence joins TRBV12-3 or TRBV12-4 and TRBJ1-1; maybe TRBD1 (5 bases). The CDR3 totals 12 residues. The V gene lost 3 bases and the J gene lost 8 bases, with 10 bases spanning the gap. CDR3 nucleotide sequence: TGTGCCAGCAGTTTTTCCCCAGGGGAAGCTTTCTTT. This codes for CASSFSPGEAFF.

The chain carries TRBV7-2 and TRBJ2-7; D is undetermined. Between the trimmed V and J ends, which lost 5 bases and 3 bases, there was a span of 8 bases. This CDR3 spans 12 amino acids. Germline values: CDR1 SGHTA, CDR2 FQGNSA. The CDR3 region has the DNA TGTGCCAGCAGCCCGCTCAACTACGAGCAGTACTTC. Translation: CASSPLNYEQYF.

The rearrangement links TRBV12-3 or TRBV12-4 to TRBJ1-1, with no clear D. Deletions cut 6 bases from V and 1 base from J, with 9 bases between. CDR3 length equals 13 residues. In DNA, the CDR3 is TGTGCCAGCAGCGTGGGCCGGAACACTGAAGCTTTCTTT. Its translation: CASSVGRNTEAFF.

This chain connects TRBV5-1 to TRBJ2-1, with 7 bases fitting TRBD2. Germline trimming cut 4 bases from V and 8 bases from J; bases unmatched to any gene: 9. In germline, CDR1 is SGHRS, CDR2 YFSETQ. This CDR3 has 14 residues. CDR3 bases: TGCGCCAGCAGCCCCAGGACTAGGGAGGATGAGCAGTTCTTC. This sequence encodes CASSPRTREDEQFF. The variable domain in full, with the rest retrieved from reference TRBV5-1 and TRBJ2-1, is KAGVTQTPRYLIKTRGQQVTLSCSPISGHRSVSWYQQTPGQGLQFLFEYFSETQRNKGNFPGRFSGRQFSNSRSEMNVSTLELGDSALYLCASSPRTREDEQFFGPGTRLTVL.

This chain connects TRBV12-3 or TRBV12-4 to TRBJ1-2; D not certain. V lost 7 bases and J lost 8, with 14 bases in between. The CDR3 has 12 amino acids. CDR3 nucleotide sequence: TGTGCCAGCACTTTTGGACCGGGGGGCTACACCTTC. Translated, it gives CASTFGPGGYTF.

J is TRBJ2-5 and V is TRBV10-2; 8 bases map to TRBD1. This CDR3 spans 14 amino acids. Looked up from germline, CDR1 is WSHSY and CDR2 is SAAADI. V shed 1 base, J shed 5 bases, and the junction held 3 bases outside the gene matches. CDR3 region: CASSEFWTGETQYF. The CDR3 coding sequence is TGCGCCAGCAGTGAGTTTTGGACAGGGGAGACCCAGTACTTC.

The rearrangement joins TRBV5-1 to TRBJ2-3; tentatively, D is TRBD1 (5 bases). V lost 1 base, J lost 6 bases, and 9 bases lay in between. Germline V gene sequence: CDR1 SGHRS, CDR2 YFSETQ. The CDR3 contains 13 residues. The CDR3 nucleotides read TGCGCCAGCAGCTTGCAGGGAAGGGATACGCAGTATTTT. Residues: CASSLQGRDTQYF.

This clone was counted a single time. V and J are TRBV3-1 (or the pseudogene TRBV3-2) and TRBJ2-7, with 7 positions matching TRBD1. The CDR3 is 15 residues long. The germline gives CDR1 LGHDT, CDR2 YNNKEL (reference sequence). Trimming removed 0 bases from V and 5 bases from J; junction bases left unmatched: 7. CDR3 sequence reads: CASSQEWAGGNEQYF. The CDR3 DNA follows: TGTGCCAGCAGCCAAGAATGGGCAGGGGGAAACGAGCAGTACTTC.

This clone came up once. The chain is built from TRBV5-1 and TRBJ1-6; TRBD1 might be the D (5 bases). Germline lookup yields CDR1 SGHRS and CDR2 YFSETQ. The CDR3 has 16 residues. Trimming removed 0 bases from V and 9 bases from J, with 16 bases in between. CDR3 region: CASSLAEGVSGSPLHF. The CDR3 DNA is TGCGCCAGCAGCTTGGCCGAAGGGGTATCAGGTTCACCCCTCCACTTT.

The chain joins TRBV9 to TRBJ1-2; D is unresolved. The V end lost 3 bases, the J end lost 6 bases, and 6 bases lay between the germline ends. CDR3 size: 11 residues. Germline V gives CDR1 SGDLS, CDR2 YYNGEE. The CDR3 DNA sequence: TGTGCCAGCAGCGCCTCCGATGGCTACACCTTC. Protein product: CASSASDGYTF.

This clone has a single count. The rearrangement uses TRBV6-5 and TRBJ2-6; D possibly uses TRBD1 or TRBD2 (5 bases each). Germline assignment: CDR1 MNHEY and CDR2 SVGAGI. This CDR3 spans 16 amino acids. V was shortened by 2 bases and J by 4 bases, with 12 bases between the two germline ends. The DNA for the CDR3 is TGTGCCAGCAGTTACGAAGGGACGACAGGGGCCAACGTCCTGACTTTC. Its protein is CASSYEGTTGANVLTF.

V and J are TRBV20-1 and TRBJ1-2; 8 positions match TRBD1. The CDR3 totals 14 residues. In germline, CDR1 is DFQATT, CDR2 SNEGSKA (reference sequence). With V trimmed by 3 bases and J by 4 bases, 7 bases remained unmatched. Here the CDR3 reads CSASADRAGYGYTF. The DNA for the CDR3 is TGCAGTGCTAGTGCGGACAGGGCCGGCTATGGCTACACCTTC.